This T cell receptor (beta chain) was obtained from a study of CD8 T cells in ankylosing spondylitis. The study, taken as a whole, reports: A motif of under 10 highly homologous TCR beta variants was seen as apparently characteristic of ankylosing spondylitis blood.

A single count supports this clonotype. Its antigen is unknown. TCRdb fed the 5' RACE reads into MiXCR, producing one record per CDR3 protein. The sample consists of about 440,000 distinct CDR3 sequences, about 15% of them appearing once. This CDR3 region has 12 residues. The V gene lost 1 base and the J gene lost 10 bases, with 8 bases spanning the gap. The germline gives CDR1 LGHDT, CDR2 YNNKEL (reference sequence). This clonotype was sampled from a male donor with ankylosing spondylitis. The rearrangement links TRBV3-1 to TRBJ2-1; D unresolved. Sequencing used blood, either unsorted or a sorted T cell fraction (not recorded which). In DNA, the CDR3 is TGTGCCAGCAGCCAAGGCCCCCGGGAGCAGTTCTTC. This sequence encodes CASSQGPREQFF.